This T cell receptor beta chain was captured by sequencing in a study of beta chain features in type 1 diabetes. cDNA synthesis used the whole RNA isolate, giving expressed TCRB sequences. Reads for stem cell-like memory T cell samples averaged around 1 million. Sequencing was performed with immunoSEQ multiplex PCR; in TCRdb, only in-frame clones are kept and a portion is missing. The sample has roughly 120,000 clones, roughly 43% seen once. The CDR3 runs to 13 residues. The germline V and J ends were trimmed by 2 bases and 7 bases, with 11 bases remaining between them. The germline gives CDR1 SGHTA, CDR2 FQGTGA. This clone was detected only a few times.

The sample was stem cell memory CD4+ T cells from blood. The chain is built from TRBV7-3 and TRBJ1-1, with D perhaps matching TRBD1 (5 bases). This TCR derives from a young woman in good health. The CDR3 coding sequence is TGTGCCAGCAGCTTAGTTGGGCAGGGTGAAGCTTTCTTT. Residues: CASSLVGQGEAFF.